These 3 T cell receptor beta chains came from one sample sequenced in a study of blood T cell repertoires in COVID-19. The method was immunoSEQ multiplex PCR; TCRdb's version includes in-frame clones alone and lacks a portion of them. Here the sample spans about 100,000 clones, just under 95% being singletons. Material for sequencing was peripheral blood. All receptors come from a man aged 65-85 years with acute or convalescent COVID-19.

V gene TRBV30 combines with J gene TRBJ1-5; D not resolved. V dropped 1 base and J dropped 2 bases, with 9 bases sitting between them. Germline CDR1 reads GTSNPN; CDR2 reads SVGIG (reference sequence). The CDR3 covers 14 residues. CDR3 in DNA: TGTGCCTGGAGTGAAATCAGCGGCAATCAGCCCCAGCATTTT. The encoded protein is CAWSEISGNQPQHF. Filled out from reference TRBV30 and TRBJ1-5, the complete variable domain reads SQTIHQWPATLVQPVGSPLSLECTVEGTSNPNLYWYRQAAGRGLQLLFYSVGIGQISSEVPQNLSASRPQDRQFILSSKKLLLSDSGFYLCAWSEISGNQPQHFGDGTRLSIL.

The chain combines TRBV6-5 with TRBJ2-1; 8 bases agree with TRBD2. V lost 4 bases, J lost 7 bases, and 9 bases stayed unmatched. Germline V CDR1 and CDR2: MNHEY, SVGAGI. CDR3 length: 15 amino acids. CDR3 in amino acids: CASSSPGGLKNEQFF. Here the CDR3 DNA reads TGTGCCAGCAGTTCCCCGGGGGGGCTGAAGAATGAGCAGTTCTTC.

The gene calls are TRBV5-6 and TRBJ2-7; D is ambiguous. V was shortened by 5 bases and J by 6 bases, with 12 bases between the two germline ends. There are 12 residues in the CDR3. CDR1 and CDR2 from the germline V gene are SGHDT and YYEEEE. CDR3 DNA sequence: TGTGCCAGCAGTCTAGGCCCGTCCGAGCAGTACTTC. It translates to CASSLGPSEQYF.